This T cell receptor beta chain was recovered during a study of T cells in Graves' hyperthyroidism and ophthalmopathy. Findings and caveats of the study: Blood held most thyroid clonotypes expanded above 0.001 frequency.

Each person with ophthalmopathy scored at least 3 on the Clinical Activity Score, reached NOSPECS grade 4 or higher, and had been ill under 3 months. This clonotype has ten or more counts. Its antigen is as yet unknown. Amplified regions were TCR beta CDR3 sequences from RNA transcripts. RT-PCR in the first round (using the HTBI primer set) targeted the TCR CDR3. TCRdb analysed the multiplex PCR reads with MiXCR anew, one entry per CDR3 protein. The data contain hundreds of thousands of distinct CDR3 sequences, approximately 15% of them singletons. V lost 8 bases, J lost 9 bases, and 6 bases stayed unmatched. The CDR3 consists of 14 residues. Germline CDR1 is LNHDA and CDR2 is SQIVND (reference sequence).

Sample: blood. The J gene is TRBJ2-1, the V gene TRBV19; 14 bases are a match to TRBD2. This clonotype originated in a woman aged 40-49 years with Graves' ophthalmopathy. CDR3 residues: CASSGLAGVTEQFF. The CDR3 nucleotides are TGTGCCAGTTCGGGACTAGCGGGAGTGACTGAGCAGTTCTTC.